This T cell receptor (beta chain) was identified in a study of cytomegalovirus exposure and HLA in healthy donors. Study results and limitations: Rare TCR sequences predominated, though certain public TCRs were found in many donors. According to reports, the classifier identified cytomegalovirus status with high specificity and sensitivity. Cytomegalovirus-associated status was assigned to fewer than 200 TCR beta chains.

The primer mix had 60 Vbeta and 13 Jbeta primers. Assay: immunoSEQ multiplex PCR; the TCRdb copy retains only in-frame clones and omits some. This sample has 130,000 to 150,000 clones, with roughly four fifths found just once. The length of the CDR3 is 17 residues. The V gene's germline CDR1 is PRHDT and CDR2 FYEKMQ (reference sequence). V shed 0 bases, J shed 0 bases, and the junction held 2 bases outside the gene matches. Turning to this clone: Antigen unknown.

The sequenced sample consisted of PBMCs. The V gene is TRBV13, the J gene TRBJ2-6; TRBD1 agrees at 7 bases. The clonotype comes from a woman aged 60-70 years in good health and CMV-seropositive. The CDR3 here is CASSLGQGSSGANVLTF. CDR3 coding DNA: TGTGCCAGCAGCTTAGGACAGGGGAGCTCTGGGGCCAACGTCCTGACTTTC. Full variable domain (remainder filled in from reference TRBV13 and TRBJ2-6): AAGVIQSPRHLIKEKRETATLKCYPIPRHDTVYWYQQGPGQDPQFLISFYEKMQSDKGSIPDRFSAQQFSDYHSELNMSSLELGDSALYFCASSLGQGSSGANVLTFGAGSRLTVL.